This T cell receptor (beta chain) was captured by sequencing in a study of blood T cell repertoires in COVID-19. Study summary: PBMCs, B-cell-depleted T cells, or T cells were the source of the cDNA or gDNA that made up the material.

There are 13 residues in the CDR3. CDR1 and CDR2 (germline): SGHTA, FQGNSA. Trimming removed 6 bases from V and 2 bases from J; junction bases left unmatched: 3. Among Cohort 3 donors, those recovered had two negative PCRs, clearance, or symptom resolution. Sequenced by immunoSEQ multiplex PCR; TCRdb stores in-frame clones only, minus some. The sample has around 140,000 clones, 86% seen once; the top ten hold more than 3.5%. Material: PBMCs or T cells enriched from blood (not recorded which). This rearrangement joins TRBV7-2 to TRBJ1-2; 7 bases agree with TRBD1. This receptor was identified in a man aged 45 to 65 who had recovered from COVID-19. This chain's CDR3 is CASRDRRNYGYTF. The CDR3, as DNA: TGTGCCAGCAGGGACAGGAGGAACTATGGCTACACCTTC.